A selection of T cell receptor beta chains follows, all from one sample in a study of OX40 agonist ivuxolimab in advanced cancers. This table comes from immunoSEQ multiplex PCR, and its TCRdb copy is limited to in-frame clones, with some not included. The sample shows 40,000 to 60,000 clones, 70% to 90% of them seen only once. The sequencing used CD4+ or CD8+ T cells sorted from blood, collected in a trial of the OX40 agonist ivuxolimab. Receptor source: an adult with an advanced solid tumor such as melanoma, head and neck, liver or kidney cancer. Both conserved end residues are trimmed from each CDR3.

v_gene	j_gene	CDR3aa
TRBV7-2	TRBJ2-7	ASSLAGSGYEQY
TRBV5-5	TRBJ1-5	ASSLLGAHSNQPQH
TRBV2	TRBJ2-3	ASRETWGLDTQY
TRBV18	TRBJ2-7	ASSPAKGTIYEQY
TRBV7-2	TRBJ1-1	ASSFGQGNTEAF
TRBV1	TRBJ1-2	TSHSPGARGNYGYT
TRBV5-1	TRBJ2-3	ASSPGTPSTDTQY
TRBV10-3	TRBJ1-5	AISESRAANQPQH
TRBV5-1	TRBJ1-1	ASSGDTEAF
TRBV6-6	TRBJ2-7	ASSSSTSGSSYEQY
TRBV27	TRBJ2-7	ASSFRRREGQGPSEQY
TRBV11-2	TRBJ1-2	ASSFVGQPNYGYT
TRBV4-1	TRBJ1-3	ASSQDPPQGRGGNTIY
TRBV5-4	TRBJ2-3	ASSLGGTGVGDTQY
TRBV6-1	TRBJ1-3	ASSEDPGQGGNTIY
TRBV5-6	TRBJ2-1	ASSPAGGLYNEQF
TRBV7-6	TRBJ1-3	ASSLEGVGGNTIY
TRBV11-2	TRBJ1-2	ASSPSFGGYT
TRBV7-2	TRBJ2-7	ASSLGLSRDYEQY
TRBV5-6	TRBJ1-4	ASSDRVHEKLF
TRBV4-1	TRBJ2-7	ASSQDWGQGHEQY
TRBV2	TRBJ2-5	ASSERTSGETQY
TRBV27	TRBJ2-1	ASSLDRWESTYNEQF
TRBV6-6	TRBJ2-7	ASSFPGQRSEQY
TRBV4-2	TRBJ1-4	ASSQSDGPNEKLF
TRBV5-5	TRBJ1-5	ASSLRGQNQPQH
TRBV19	TRBJ1-3	ASSIAMSSGNTIY
TRBV14	TRBJ1-2	ASSQERASRAGYT
TRBV27	TRBJ1-2	ASSSAGQNPGYT
TRBV18	TRBJ2-7	ASSPPGTVGSYEQY
TRBV29-1	TRBJ2-7	SVAAETYEQY
TRBV4-1	TRBJ1-1	ASSHDRAVNTEAF
TRBV5-1	TRBJ1-1	ASSLLGQGARANTEAF
TRBV18	TRBJ2-5	ASSPGLQETQY
TRBV19	TRBJ1-5	ASSIDHSNQPQH
TRBV4-1	TRBJ1-2	ASSQDRTALYGYT
TRBV4-1	TRBJ1-2	ASSRDAPGTGALGGYT
TRBV29-1	TRBJ2-7	SVAVRIEQY
TRBV30	TRBJ1-2	AWSYYRGNNGYT
TRBV9	TRBJ1-3	ASSVGGDSSGNTIY
TRBV30	TRBJ1-1	AWSVARRNTEAF
TRBV11-2	TRBJ2-2	ASSPRGWLGADTGELF
TRBV19	TRBJ1-6	ASSEQGGGSPLH
TRBV25-1	TRBJ2-2	ASSKYRGELF
TRBV9	TRBJ2-3	ASSVGWKTDTQY
TRBV6-1	TRBJ2-7	ASSPGQGLSYEQY
TRBV5-1	TRBJ2-6	ASSPASGANVLT
TRBV5-4	TRBJ1-1	ASRPWDRGGTEAF
TRBV5-1	TRBJ1-4	ASSPGTGVNEKLF
TRBV11-3	TRBJ1-1	ASSLHPASSAF
TRBV5-6	TRBJ1-2	ASSLDGNGYT
TRBV7-6	TRBJ2-5	ASSLGGGRIETQY